Included here is one TCR beta chain sequence, with context. This entry comes from a study of shared clonotypes between healthy human individuals. This CDR3 has 14 amino acids. Germline CDR1 reads SGHRS; CDR2 reads YFSETQ. J gave up 10 bases and V 0 bases, and 5 bases lay outside the gene matches. The table came from immunoSEQ multiplex PCR; TCRdb's copy has only in-frame clones and leaves some out. Of fewer than 3 million clones in the sample, around 92% were seen once. The sequence came from a man aged 18-30 years in good health. Some clones in this sample may be carry-over from other donors' samples. The sequencing input was naive CD4+ T cells from PBMCs. This sample's subset: CD45RA+ positively selected. V and J are TRBV5-1 and TRBJ2-1, with 9 bases lining up with TRBD2. CDR3 loop: CASSLGSGGPEQFF. CDR3 DNA sequence: TGCGCCAGCAGCTTGGGTAGCGGGGGCCCCGAGCAGTTCTTC.